One and the same sample provided the 3 T cell receptor beta chains below, sequenced in a study of technical replicates of blood from a few donors. TCRdb's copy holds only in-frame clones and misses some; the assay was immunoSEQ multiplex PCR. Seen here are some 87,000 clones, about 90% observed once, and the top ten hold 0.39%. The sequenced material came from T cells isolated from PBMCs. These receptors were taken from a human donor in good health.

The V and J genes are TRBV9 and TRBJ2-5, with 9 bases lining up with TRBD2. V lost 2 bases, J lost 5 bases, and 7 bases stayed unmatched. The CDR3 has 15 amino acids. CDR1 SGDLS and CDR2 YYNGEE come from the germline V gene. The CDR3 sequence is CASSVSSGRGETQYF. The CDR3 nucleotides read TGTGCCAGCAGCGTTAGTAGCGGGAGAGGGGAGACCCAGTACTTC. The full variable domain, rest sourced from reference TRBV9 and TRBJ2-5, is DSGVTQTPKHLITATGQRVTLRCSPRSGDLSVYWYQQSLDQGLQFLIQYYNGEERAKGNILERFSAQQFPDLHSELNLSSLELGDSALYFCASSVSSGRGETQYFGPGTRLLVL.

The chain combines TRBV28 with TRBJ1-5; D is unclear. The length of the CDR3 is 13 residues. Trimming stripped 1 base from V and 10 bases from J, with 11 bases between. Germline CDR1 MDHEN, CDR2 SYDVKM. The CDR3 bases are TGTGCCAGCAGTTTATCCGGGGAAACCCCCCAGCATTTT. It encodes CASSLSGETPQHF.

The J gene is TRBJ2-1, the V gene TRBV6-5; perhaps TRBD1 as D (6 bases). V shed 6 bases and J shed 12 bases, with 12 bases lying between them. CDR1 is MNHEY, CDR2 SVGAGI, per germline. CDR3 length: 11 amino acids. The CDR3 sequence is CASRGQIRQFF. The CDR3 nucleotides are TGTGCCAGCAGAGGACAGATTCGGCAGTTCTTC.